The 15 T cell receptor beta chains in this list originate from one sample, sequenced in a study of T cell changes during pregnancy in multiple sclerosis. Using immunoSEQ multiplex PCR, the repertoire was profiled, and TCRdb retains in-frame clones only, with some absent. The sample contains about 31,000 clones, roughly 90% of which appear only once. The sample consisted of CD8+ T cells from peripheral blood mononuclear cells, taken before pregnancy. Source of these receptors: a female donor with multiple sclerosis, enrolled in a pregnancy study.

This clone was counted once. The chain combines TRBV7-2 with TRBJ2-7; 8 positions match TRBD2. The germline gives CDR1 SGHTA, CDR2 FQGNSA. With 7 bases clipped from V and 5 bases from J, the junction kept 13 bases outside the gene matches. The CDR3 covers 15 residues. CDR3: CASTVAGGDQDEQYF. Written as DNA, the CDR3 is TGTGCCAGCACCGTCGCCGGGGGGGATCAAGACGAGCAGTACTTC.

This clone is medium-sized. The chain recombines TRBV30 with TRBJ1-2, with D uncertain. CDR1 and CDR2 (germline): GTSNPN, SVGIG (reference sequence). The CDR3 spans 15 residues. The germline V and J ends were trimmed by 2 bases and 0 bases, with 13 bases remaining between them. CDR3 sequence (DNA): TGTGCCTGGAGTCTTGGTGAACATGCTAACTATGGCTACACCTTC. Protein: CAWSLGEHANYGYTF.

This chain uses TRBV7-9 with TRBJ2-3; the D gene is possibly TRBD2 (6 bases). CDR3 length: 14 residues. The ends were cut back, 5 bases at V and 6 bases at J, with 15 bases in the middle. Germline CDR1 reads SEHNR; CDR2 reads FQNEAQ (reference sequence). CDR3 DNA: TGTGCCAGCAGCCCGGCGACGGGAGCGGATACGCAGTATTTT. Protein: CASSPATGADTQYF.

CDR3 sequence: CATSATRSTDTQYF. CDR3 coding DNA: TGTGCCACCAGCGCCACTCGGAGCACAGATACGCAGTATTTT. The V and J genes are TRBV15 and TRBJ2-3; D call uncertain. Trimming took 5 bases from V and 0 from J, leaving 9 bases between them. The length of the CDR3 is 14 residues. Germline lookup yields CDR1 LNHNV and CDR2 YYDKDF (reference sequence).

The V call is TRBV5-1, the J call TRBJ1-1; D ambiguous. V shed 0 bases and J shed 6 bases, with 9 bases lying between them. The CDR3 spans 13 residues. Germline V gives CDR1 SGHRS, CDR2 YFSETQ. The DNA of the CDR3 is TGCGCCAGCAGCTTGGCGATAGCCTCTGAAGCTTTCTTT. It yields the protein CASSLAIASEAFF.

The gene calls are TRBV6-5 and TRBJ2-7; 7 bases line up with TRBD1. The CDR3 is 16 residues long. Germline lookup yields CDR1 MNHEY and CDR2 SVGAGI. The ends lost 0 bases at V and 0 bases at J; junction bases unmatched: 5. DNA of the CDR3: TGTGCCAGCAGTTACTCTCTCGACAGGGCCTCCTACGAGCAGTACTTC. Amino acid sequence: CASSYSLDRASYEQYF.

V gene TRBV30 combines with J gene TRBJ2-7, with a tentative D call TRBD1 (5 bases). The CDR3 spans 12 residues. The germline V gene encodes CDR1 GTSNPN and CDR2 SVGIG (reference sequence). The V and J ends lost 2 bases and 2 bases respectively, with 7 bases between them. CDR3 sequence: CAWSWTPYEQYF. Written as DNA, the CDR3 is TGTGCCTGGAGTTGGACACCCTACGAGCAGTACTTC.

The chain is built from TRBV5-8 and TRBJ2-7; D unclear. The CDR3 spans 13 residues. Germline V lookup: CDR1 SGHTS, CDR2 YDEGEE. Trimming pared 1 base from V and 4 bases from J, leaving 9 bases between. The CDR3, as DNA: TGTGCCAGCAGCTTGAATATCTTTTACGAGCAGTACTTC. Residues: CASSLNIFYEQYF. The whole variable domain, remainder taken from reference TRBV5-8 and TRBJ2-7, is EAGVTQSPTHLIKTRGQQATLRCSPISGHTSVYWYQQALGLGLQFLLWYDEGEERNRGNFPPRFSGRQFPNYSSELNVNALELEDSALYLCASSLNIFYEQYFGPGTRLTVT.

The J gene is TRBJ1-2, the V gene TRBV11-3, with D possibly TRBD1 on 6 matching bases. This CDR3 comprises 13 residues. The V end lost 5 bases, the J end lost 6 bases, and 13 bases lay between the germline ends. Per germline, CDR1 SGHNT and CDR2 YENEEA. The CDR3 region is CASSLRGVDGYTF. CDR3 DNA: TGTGCCAGCAGCCTCAGGGGCGTCGATGGCTACACCTTC.

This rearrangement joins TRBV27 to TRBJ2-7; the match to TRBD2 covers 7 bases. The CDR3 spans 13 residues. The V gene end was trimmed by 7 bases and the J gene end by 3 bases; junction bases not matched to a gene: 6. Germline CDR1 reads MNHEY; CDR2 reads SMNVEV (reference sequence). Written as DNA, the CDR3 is TGTGCCAGCAAATTACGCGGGAGCTACGAGCAGTACTTC. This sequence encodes CASKLRGSYEQYF.

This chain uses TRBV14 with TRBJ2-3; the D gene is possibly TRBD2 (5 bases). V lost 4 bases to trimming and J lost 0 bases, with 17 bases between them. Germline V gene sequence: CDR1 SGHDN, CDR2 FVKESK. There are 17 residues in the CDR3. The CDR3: CASSPGLSGVSTDTQYF. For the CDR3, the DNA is TGTGCCAGCAGCCCCGGGTTATCCGGGGTCAGCACAGATACGCAGTATTTT.

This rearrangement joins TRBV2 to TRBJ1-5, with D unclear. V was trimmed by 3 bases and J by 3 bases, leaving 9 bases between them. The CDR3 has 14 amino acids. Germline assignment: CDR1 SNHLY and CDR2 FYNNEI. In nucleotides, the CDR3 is TGTGCCAGCAGTGATCTGGCAGTCAATCAGCCCCAGCATTTT. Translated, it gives CASSDLAVNQPQHF. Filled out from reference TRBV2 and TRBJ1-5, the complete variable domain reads EPEVTQTPSHQVTQMGQEVILRCVPISNHLYFYWYRQILGQKVEFLVSFYNNEISEKSEIFDDQFSVERPDGSNFTLKIRSTKLEDSAMYFCASSDLAVNQPQHFGDGTRLSIL.

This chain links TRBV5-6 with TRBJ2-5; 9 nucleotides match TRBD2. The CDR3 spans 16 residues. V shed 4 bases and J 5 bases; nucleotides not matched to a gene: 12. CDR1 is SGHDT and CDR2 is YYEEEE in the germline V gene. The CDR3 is CASSEATSGFVETQYF. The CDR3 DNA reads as TGTGCCAGCAGCGAAGCGACTAGCGGTTTCGTCGAGACCCAGTACTTC.

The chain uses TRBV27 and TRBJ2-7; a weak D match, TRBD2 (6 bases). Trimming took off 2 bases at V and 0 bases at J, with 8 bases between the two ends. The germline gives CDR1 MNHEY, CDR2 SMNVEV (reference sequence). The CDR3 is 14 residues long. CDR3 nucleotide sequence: TGTGCCAGCAGTTTAGCGGGAACCTCCTACGAGCAGTACTTC. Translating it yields CASSLAGTSYEQYF.

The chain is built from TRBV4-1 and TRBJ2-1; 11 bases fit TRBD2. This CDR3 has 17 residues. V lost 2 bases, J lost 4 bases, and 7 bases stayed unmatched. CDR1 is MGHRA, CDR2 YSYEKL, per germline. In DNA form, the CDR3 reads TGCGCCAGCAGCCAACTAACCGGGACTAGCGGTTACAATGAGCAGTTCTTC. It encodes CASSQLTGTSGYNEQFF.